The next 8 T cell receptor beta chains were all read from a single sample in a study of blood T cells in healthy people across ages. The use of a sample-barcoded 5' primer and a J-beta primer mix characterized a second PCR of roughly 6 to 11 cycles. TCRdb re-called the 5' RACE reads with MiXCR, one entry per CDR3 protein. The sample includes around 1.5 million distinct CDR3 sequences, around two fifths seen only once; the top ten take approximately 7.9%. Sequenced sample: blood. The receptors come from a woman between 18 and 30 years old in good health.

The V and J genes are TRBV7-9 and TRBJ2-3, with a tentative D call TRBD2 (5 bases). This CDR3 contains 14 residues. V shed 0 bases and J shed 9 bases, with 13 bases lying between them. Germline V lookup: CDR1 SEHNR, CDR2 FQNEAQ (reference sequence). The CDR3, as DNA: TGTGCCAGCAGCTTAGCTTCCGGGGTGGGCACGCAGTATTTT. Its translation: CASSLASGVGTQYF.

The genes are TRBV7-2 and TRBJ2-7; unclear D gene. The CDR3 extends over 14 amino acids. Trimming removed 1 base at V and 2 bases at J, with 9 bases between. Germline CDR1 reads SGHTA; CDR2 reads FQGNSA. DNA for the CDR3: TGTGCCAGCAGCTTAGGACTCGATGCCTACGAGCAGTACTTC. Its translation is CASSLGLDAYEQYF.

This clonotype was seen a few times. This chain joins TRBV20-1 and TRBJ2-1, with 7 bases that match TRBD1. V was clipped by 6 bases and J by 9 bases; unmatched bases: 11. The germline gives CDR1 DFQATT, CDR2 SNEGSKA (reference sequence). The CDR3 is 13 residues long. CDR3 DNA: TGCAGTGCCCGAGGGGGCCCTTTAAGTGAGCAGTTCTTC. It yields the protein CSARGGPLSEQFF.

This clonotype was recorded only once. The rearrangement links TRBV7-9 to TRBJ2-1, with D possibly matching TRBD1 (6 bases). The DNA end is a closer match to TRBJ2-7, so the J assignment may be wrong. Germline V lookup: CDR1 SEHNR, CDR2 FQNEAQ (reference sequence). The CDR3 has 19 residues. The CDR3 sequence is CASSLRARGTTGRYNEQYF. CDR3 bases: TGTGCCAGCAGCTTAAGGGCAAGAGGGACAACCGGACGGTACAATGAGCAGTACTTC.

This chain links TRBV7-9 with TRBJ2-1; 9 nucleotides align to TRBD2. Germline CDR1 is SEHNR and CDR2 is FQNEAQ (reference sequence). The V gene end was trimmed by 1 base and the J gene end by 8 bases; junction bases not matched to a gene: 6. This CDR3 contains 15 residues. CDR3 bases: TGTGCCAGCAGCTTAGGCGGCGGGAGGGCCTATGAGCAGTTCTTC. Translation gives CASSLGGGRAYEQFF.

The V and J genes are TRBV21-1 and TRBJ2-1; the table's D gene call, TRBD1, was not cross checked with the DNA. TRBV21-1 constitutes a pseudogene. This CDR3 comprises 12 residues. CDR3 region: CASSPPRSEQFF. The CDR3 DNA reads TGTGCCAGCAGCCCGCCCCGAAGTGAGCAGTTCTTC.

This clonotype was seen a handful of times. The rearrangement links TRBV3-1 to TRBJ1-2; D unresolved. The CDR3 totals 14 residues. The V end was cut by 4 bases, the J end by 1 base, with 10 bases between. The germline CDR1 and CDR2 sequences are LGHDT and YNNKEL (reference sequence). The DNA for the CDR3 is TGTGCCAGCAGCCGTACGGACGGTAACTATGGCTACACCTTC. Amino acids: CASSRTDGNYGYTF. Together with reference TRBV3-1 and TRBJ1-2, the CDR3 gives the full variable domain: DTAVSQTPKYLVTQMGNDKSIKCEQNLGHDTMYWYKQDSKKFLKIMFSYNNKELIINETVPNRFSPKSPDKAHLNLHINSLELGDSAVYFCASSRTDGNYGYTFGSGTRLTVV.

In this sample, this clonotype turned up a few times. The CDR3 region is CSGILQGAYEQYF. CDR3 coding DNA: TGCAGCGGAATCCTCCAGGGGGCATACGAGCAGTACTTC. V is TRBV29-1 and J is TRBJ2-7, with 8 bases matching TRBD1. CDR3 length: 13 residues. V lost 7 bases and J lost 4; bases outside the gene matches: 9. In germline, CDR1 is SQVTM, CDR2 ANQGSEA.